This paragraph covers one T cell receptor beta chain sequence. The antigen is undetermined. Generated by immunoSEQ multiplex PCR, the TCRdb table keeps only in-frame clones and is missing some. The sample lists over 90,000 clones, approximately 88% occurring once. These data are taken from a study of T cell responses to AZD1222 COVID-19 vaccine. Study-wide results and limits: Possibly, clonal diversity was underestimated; donors were largely white British and included more females. Vaccine-related CD4 TCRs covered spike, predominating at 160-218 and 743-854.

This receptor was taken from an adult in good health. The specimen comprised peripheral blood, sampled on day 0 of AZD1222 vaccination.

The CDR3 nucleotides read TGCGCCAGCAGTGCCAGGGAATCTGGAAACACCATATATTTT. Translating gives CASSARESGNTIYF. This sequence joins TRBV10-1 and TRBJ1-3, with TRBD1 as a possible D gene (5 bases). Looked up from germline, CDR1 is WNHNN and CDR2 is SYGVQD (reference sequence). The CDR3 sequence is 14 residues long. The V and J ends lost 4 bases and 1 base respectively, with 8 bases between them.